The T cell receptor beta chain described here comes from a study of cytomegalovirus exposure and HLA in healthy donors (dated by TCRdb to between 2016 and 2019). Describing the broader study: In an earlier analysis of roughly 590 of the donors, 250 to 350 Gb of sequence data and 100 million or so unique TCR beta sequences from approximately 180 million T cells were reported. About 280 gigabases of sequencing data and approximately 92 million unique TCR sequences made up an early release that covered several hundred HLA-typed donors. Of the approximately 400 genotyped donors, 65% to 90% fell in the genetic ancestry cluster associated with self-reported Caucasian donors. The aim of the study was to test whether cataloging public T cell receptors could identify signatures of past pathogen exposure. The study used immunosequencing to profile the T cell repertoires of some 600 subjects and linked those repertoires to cytomegalovirus serostatus. Besides the first cohort of more than 650 subjects, a separate validation cohort made up of over a hundred different subjects was used. To predict cytomegalovirus infection status, the study combined high-throughput TCR immunosequencing, statistical association of individual TCRs with disease status, and machine learning. In a later analysis, previously published TCR beta repertoires from about 640 donors were re-analyzed and high-resolution HLA genotyping was added so that TCR occurrence patterns could be studied. Rather than drawing on any new phenotypic data, the later analysis identified candidate immune exposures from TCR beta sequences and the way those sequences occurred across donors. An earlier analysis of some 600 of the donors applied high-throughput TCR beta sequencing to assess whether each TCR beta V gene segment acted as functional or pseudogenic. Donor age, sex, ethnicity and CMV serostatus were collected together with the repertoire data. A later genetic analysis used genome-wide SNP genotypes for about 60% of the roughly 670 donors, treating that subset as a discovery cohort. All discovery cohort repertoires had been generated on a single sequencing platform. Class I and class II HLA loci were covered by the typing at four-digit resolution. Typing coverage varied by locus: roughly 629-640 donors for A, B, C, DRB1 and DQB1; roughly 560 for DQA1; about 570 for DPA1; around 490 for DPB1. About five DR-DQ haplotypes were treated as single units for association and clustering because of strong linkage in the cohort. Among some 400 genotyped donors of the cohort, an average of approximately 220,000 unique TCR beta nucleotide sequences was sequenced per donor, of which approximately 19% were non-productive.

Libraries were constructed by the immunoSEQ multiplex PCR assay. For the multiplex PCR, a mixture combining 60 forward primers for TCR Vbeta segments and 13 reverse primers for TCR Jbeta segments was used. Amplification of the CDR3 region of rearranged TCR beta genes was performed with a multiplex PCR assay on genomic DNA. Amplified TCR beta libraries were sequenced as 87-base-pair reads on the Illumina HiSeq System. Processing in the source paper ran as follows. A later analysis tallied 75 million to 95 million unique TCR beta chains across the 666 repertoires, and around 10 million of those chains were shared by two or more donors. Raw reads were error-corrected and collapsed into unique sequences with a nearest-neighbor algorithm that merged closely related sequences to remove PCR and sequencing errors. Alignment of CDR3 sequences to IMGT reference sequences was used to assign V, D and J gene segments. Each retained sequence needed at least a six-nucleotide match to both a V gene segment and a J gene segment. A rearrangement was called productive if the CDR3 had no stop codons and remained in frame with V and J, and every other rearrangement was called non-productive. CDR3 was defined by IMGT convention, running from the second conserved V-encoded cysteine to the conserved J-encoded phenylalanine. In an earlier analysis of more than 550 of the donors, sequences lacking an unambiguous match to a single V gene segment were excluded. An earlier analysis of 500 to 700 of the donors classified V segments as functional when productive rearrangements were above 56.7% and as segregating when the standard deviation between donors was above 5%. A statistical classification framework was developed to diagnose cytomegalovirus status using the catalog of TCR beta chain sequences. V and J gene assignment, in a later analysis, came from comparing TCR nucleotide sequences with IMGT/GENE-DB human TR gene sequences. The TCRdist pipeline was used in a later analysis to assign CDR3 sequences and most-parsimonious VDJ recombination scenarios. In a later analysis, each TCR beta chain was defined by its CDR3 amino acid sequence together with its V-gene family, and reads lacking a unique V-gene family were excluded. As a way to deal with suspected cross-contamination and a sequencing artifact, a later analysis dropped 592 nucleotide sequences that were highly shared and had low generation probability. In a later analysis, a clonal expansion index for each public chain was calculated from normalized within-repertoire ranks of inferred template counts. In a later analysis, generation probabilities were computed with a VDJ recombination model fitted to out-of-frame rearrangements, and the resulting probabilities were checked against IGoR. A later analysis scored TCR-TCR, TCR-HLA and TCR-CMV co-occurrence with hypergeometric tests, applying a repertoire-size bias correction to TCR pairs. A later analysis estimated false discovery rates by permuting HLA or CMV assignments 20 times. In a later analysis, co-occurring TCRs were grouped using DBSCAN, with TCRdist sequence similarity added in when clustering inside HLA-allele-positive subsets. Co-occurrence clustering excluded repertoires with fewer than 30,000 or more than 120,000 public chains, plus five with anomalous nucleotide sharing. TCRdb's version of the immuneACCESS table is confined to in-frame rearrangements and falls short of the full clone set. An unresolved V gene accounts for under half of the shortfall where checked; the remainder is of unknown origin. V, J and clone size are taken as reported in that table, and D and trimming were inferred from the DNA itself. The sample table lists about 220,000 clones, around 76% of them with a count of one. In total, the top ten clones hold 0.6% to 0.7% of the sample.

This clone has just one count. The specificity of this receptor is unknown. One end of the junction fails to match germline, which may point to a read error. The cohort was made up of around 720 healthy bone marrow donors. At the time of sampling, every cohort member was nominally healthy, though immune exposures that went unrecorded were likely present. The donor was CMV seronegative and belonged to the group of over 300 seronegative cohort members. Every donor gave a peripheral blood sample, and the peripheral blood mononuclear cells from that sample were used for TCR beta sequencing. The Qiagen DNeasy Blood Extraction Kit was used to extract genomic DNA from the blood cell samples. What the research found in general, with its limitations: In a later analysis, around 17,000 TCR beta sequences were associated with specific HLA alleles at a false discovery rate of 0.05. Because HLA typing was missing for some donors at each locus, association tests included only the typed subset. A later analysis reported that several top co-occurrence clusters appeared linked to parvovirus B19, influenza, CMV and Epstein-Barr virus. A later genetic analysis reported fewer N-insertions in productive TCRs among donors in an Asian-associated ancestry cluster than the roughly 640-donor mean. Some IMGT-functional V segments, including TRBV6-2 and TRBV6-3, could not be distinguished by the 87-base-pair reads and were therefore excluded. In a later analysis, HLA-associated TCR beta chains were found to be more clonally expanded and to have lower generation probabilities than equally common non-associated chains. This cohort had only TCR beta chains sequenced, and the lack of alpha or paired-chain data limited which features could be detected. The earlier analysis of some 560 of the donors excluded over 15 rarely observed V segments, including chromosome 9 orphons, because counts were too low. In the study, approximately 160 TCR beta chains were listed as associated with cytomegalovirus. A further reported finding was that TCR beta sequences accurately predicted the HLA-A and HLA-B alleles for most subjects in the first cohort. Cytomegalovirus status was reported to be diagnosed by the classifier with high specificity and sensitivity in both the original and validation cohorts. In vitro tests confirmed that a few of the cytomegalovirus-associated TCR beta chains recognize cytomegalovirus antigens. Immune exposure information for the cohort was limited to CMV serostatus. According to a later analysis, TCR association rates differed among HLA loci, with DRB1 alleles showing the most associated TCRs and HLA-C alleles showing the fewest. When HLA alleles, especially DR and DQ, strongly co-occurred, attributing TCR associations to individual alleles was difficult. A group of highly shared sequence variants was considered likely to be a technical artifact of the sequencing pipeline. Most TCR sequences were seen in very few donors, while some public TCRs were found in many individuals. According to a later analysis, most CMV-associated TCR beta chains appeared to be HLA-restricted, and the HLA associations seemed to be driven largely by CMV exposure. The presence/absence analyses assumed that sequencing depth was roughly uniform across donors, and that assumption may not be true. Correlated functional status among segregating V segments might reflect linkage disequilibrium, but an unknown experimental factor could not be ruled out. In an earlier analysis of approximately 600 of the donors, most TCR beta V segments were observed in productive rearrangements about 87% or about 30% of the time, broadly matching IMGT annotations. According to the authors, the approach could potentially be generalized to other disease states and immunological phenotypes. A later genetic analysis associated a missense DCLRE1C variant with V-gene and J-gene trimming of TCR beta chains, and an independent cohort replicated the association.

The CDR3 runs 15 residues from the cysteine to the phenylalanine. Left in the record is the CDR3 DNA by itself, 45 bases read in frame from the first base. Via the germline V gene, CDR1 is MNHNS and CDR2 SASEGT. Recombination joined TRBV6-1 with TRBJ1-3; the junction holds 12 bases that match TRBD1. Material: PBMCs. This sequence was found in a man between 18 and 35 years old in good health and CMV-seronegative. The CDR3 is CASSEARDRGRGYHF. The DNA sequence is given as TGTGCCAGCAGTGAGGCCCGGGACAGGGGGCGGGGTTATCATTTT.